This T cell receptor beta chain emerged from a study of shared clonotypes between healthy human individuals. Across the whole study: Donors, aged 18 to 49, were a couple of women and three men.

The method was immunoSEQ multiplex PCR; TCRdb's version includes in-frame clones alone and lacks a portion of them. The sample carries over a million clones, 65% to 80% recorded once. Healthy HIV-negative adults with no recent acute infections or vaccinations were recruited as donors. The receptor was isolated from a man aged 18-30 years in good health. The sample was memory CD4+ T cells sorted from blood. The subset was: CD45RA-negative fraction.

The CDR3 spells CASSPITGRSGNTIYF. As DNA, the CDR3 is TGTGCCAGCTCACCAATAACAGGCCGCTCTGGAAACACCATATATTTT. The rearrangement uses TRBV18 and TRBJ1-3, with a weak D call TRBD1 (5 bases). This CDR3 has 16 residues. The germline V gene encodes CDR1 KGHSH and CDR2 LQKENI. With 2 bases removed from V and 0 bases from J, the gap between germline ends came to 11 bases.